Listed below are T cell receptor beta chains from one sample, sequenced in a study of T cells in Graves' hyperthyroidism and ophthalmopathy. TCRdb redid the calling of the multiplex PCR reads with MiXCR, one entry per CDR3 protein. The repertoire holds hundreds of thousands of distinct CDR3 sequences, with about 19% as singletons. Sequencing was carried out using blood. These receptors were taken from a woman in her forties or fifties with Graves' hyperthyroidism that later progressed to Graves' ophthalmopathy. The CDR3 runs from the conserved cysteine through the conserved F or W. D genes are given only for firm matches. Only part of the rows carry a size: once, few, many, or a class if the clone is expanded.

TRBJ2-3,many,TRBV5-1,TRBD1,TGCGCCAGCAGCTTGGACCTCAGGGACAGTTGGGGTACGCAGTATTTT,CASSLDLRDSWGTQYF
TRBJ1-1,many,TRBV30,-,TGTGCCTGGGAGGGGGGTTTTAACACTGAAGCTTTCTTT,CAWEGGFNTEAFF
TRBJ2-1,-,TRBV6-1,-,TGTGCCAGCAGTGAAGCCAGGGGGGGCGGACACAATGAGCAGTTCTTC,CASSEARGGGHNEQFF
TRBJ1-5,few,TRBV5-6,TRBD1,TGTGCCAGCAGCTTGGGGACAGGTCAAAGCAATCAGCCCCAGCATTTT,CASSLGTGQSNQPQHF
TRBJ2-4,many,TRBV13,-,TGTGCCAGCAGCTTAAAGGAGGGATCGAGCCAAAACATTCAGTACTTC,CASSLKEGSSQNIQYF
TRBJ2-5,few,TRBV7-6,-,TGTGCCAGCAGCCTGTGGACCGGGCCGGAGACCCAGTACTTC,CASSLWTGPETQYF
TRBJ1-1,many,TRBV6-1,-,TGTGCCAGCGGTTCCAGGGTCACTGAAGCTTTCTTT,CASGSRVTEAFF
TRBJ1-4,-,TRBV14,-,TGTGCCAGCAGCCCGATCACGCGACAGAGCGCAACTAATGAAAAACTGTTTTTT,CASSPITRQSATNEKLFF
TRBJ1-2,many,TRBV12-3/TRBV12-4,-,TGTGCCAGCAGGCGGACAGTGTCCTATGGCTACACCTTC,CASRRTVSYGYTF
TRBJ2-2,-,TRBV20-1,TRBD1,TGCAGTGCTAGGCCGGCGACAGGGTTGAACACCGGGGAGCTGTTTTTT,CSARPATGLNTGELFF
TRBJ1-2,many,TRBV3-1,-,TGTGCCAGCAGTCAAACCCGGACGGCAGTCTATGGCTACACCTTC,CASSQTRTAVYGYTF
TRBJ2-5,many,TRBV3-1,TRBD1,TGTGCCAGCAGCCAGGGGACAGGGGTTTTCGGAGAGACCCAGTACTTC,CASSQGTGVFGETQYF
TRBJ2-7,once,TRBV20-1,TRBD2,TGCAGTGCTAGAGTAGGTCTAGCGGGGAGCGAGCAGTACTTC,CSARVGLAGSEQYF
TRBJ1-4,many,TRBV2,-,TGTGCCAGCAGGTCGCCCCGGGGATCTCCAACTAATGAAAAACTGTTTTTT,CASRSPRGSPTNEKLFF
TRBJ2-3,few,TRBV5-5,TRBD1,TGTGCCAGCAGCTTGTTTCGGGCAGGGGGAACAGATACGCAGTATTTT,CASSLFRAGGTDTQYF
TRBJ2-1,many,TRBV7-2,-,TGTGCCAGCAGCTTAGGGGATAGGGGGATCTCCTACAATGAGCAGTTCTTC,CASSLGDRGISYNEQFF
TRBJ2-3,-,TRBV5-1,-,TGCGCCAGCAGACCCACGATTGGAGCGGGTCCAGATACGCAGTATTTT,CASRPTIGAGPDTQYF
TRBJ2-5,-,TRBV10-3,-,TGTGCCATCACCGACAGACCGCAAGAGACCCAGTACTTC,CAITDRPQETQYF
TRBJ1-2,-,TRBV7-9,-,TGTGCCAGCAGCTCAGGGACAAGGGATTACTATGGCTACACCTTC,CASSSGTRDYYGYTF
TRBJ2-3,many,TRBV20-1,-,TGCAGTGCTAGAGAGATCGGGATAACCGCTCCCTGGGGCACAGATACGCAGTATTTT,CSAREIGITAPWGTDTQYF
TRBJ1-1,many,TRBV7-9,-,TGTGCCAGCAGCTTCGGACAGAAGAACACTGAAGCTTTCTTT,CASSFGQKNTEAFF
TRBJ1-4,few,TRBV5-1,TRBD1,TGCGCCAGCAGCTTGGGGACAGGGGCAGAAAAACTGTTTTTT,CASSLGTGAEKLFF
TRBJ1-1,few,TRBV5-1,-,TGCGCCAGCAGCTTGGTGGGGGCAACTTTGAACACTGAAGCTTTCTTT,CASSLVGATLNTEAFF
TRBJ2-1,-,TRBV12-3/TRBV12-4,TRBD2,TGTGCCAGCAGTTTAGGCGCGGGGGGGCCCTACAATGAGCAGTTCTTC,CASSLGAGGPYNEQFF
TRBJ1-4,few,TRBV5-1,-,TGCGCCAGCAGCTTGGGGGGGAGGCCTAATGAAAAACTGTTTTTT,CASSLGGRPNEKLFF
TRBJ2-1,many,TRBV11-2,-,TGTGCCAGCAGTTGGCTGGGGGGCTCCTACTACAATGAGCAGTTCTTC,CASSWLGGSYYNEQFF
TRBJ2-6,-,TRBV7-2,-,TGTGCCAGCAGTCTACCCAGGGGGGGATCTGGGGCCAACGTCCTGACTTTC,CASSLPRGGSGANVLTF
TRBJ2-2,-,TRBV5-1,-,TGCGCCAGCAGCTCCAGGGTCGGGGACACCGGGGAGCTGTTTTTT,CASSSRVGDTGELFF
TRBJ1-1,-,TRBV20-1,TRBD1,TGCAGTGCTAGAGATGTGGCAGGGGGCGGCACTGAAGCTTTCTTT,CSARDVAGGGTEAFF
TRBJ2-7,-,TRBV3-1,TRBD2,TGTGCCAGCAGCCTTAGCGGGACTAGCGGGTACGAGCAGTACTTC,CASSLSGTSGYEQYF
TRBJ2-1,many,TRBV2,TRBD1,TGTGCCAGCAGTTGGACAGGGGTGGGTAACAATGAGCAGTTCTTC,CASSWTGVGNNEQFF
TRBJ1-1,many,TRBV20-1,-,TGCAGTGCCCCCCGATGGGGGACTGAAGCTTTCTTT,CSAPRWGTEAFF
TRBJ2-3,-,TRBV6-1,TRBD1,TGTGCCAGCAGTCGGAGCCGACCGGGACAGGGCACAGATACGCAGTATTTT,CASSRSRPGQGTDTQYF
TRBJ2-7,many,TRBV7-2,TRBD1,TGTGCCAGCAGCCCCCGATACAGGGGGACCTACGAGCAGTACTTC,CASSPRYRGTYEQYF
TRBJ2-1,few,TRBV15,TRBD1,TGTGCCACCAGCAATAGACAGGGCACCTACAATGAGCAGTTCTTC,CATSNRQGTYNEQFF
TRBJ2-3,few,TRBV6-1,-,TGTGCCAGCAGTGGTGCCCCAGATACGCAGTATTTT,CASSGAPDTQYF
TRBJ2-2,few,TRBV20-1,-,TGCAGTGCTAGACCTCAGGGTGTCGGGGAGCTGTTTTTT,CSARPQGVGELFF
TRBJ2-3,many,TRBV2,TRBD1,TGTGCCAGCAAGTCGGACAGGGGGCTTCCGGATACGCAGTATTTT,CASKSDRGLPDTQYF
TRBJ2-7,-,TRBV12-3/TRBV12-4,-,TGTGCCAGCAGGTCGGGTAGCTCCCACTACGAGCAGTACTTC,CASRSGSSHYEQYF
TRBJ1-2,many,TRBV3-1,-,TGTGCCAGCAGCCATTTCGTGAGGGCGGCTAACTATGGCTACACCTTC,CASSHFVRAANYGYTF
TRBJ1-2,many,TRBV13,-,TGTGCCAGCAGCTTAGGTATCGGGAGGCCCCCTTTTTATGGCTACACCTTC,CASSLGIGRPPFYGYTF
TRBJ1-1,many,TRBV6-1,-,TGTGCCAGCAGACGTAACCCTGGGGCGATGGACCTCGGAACTGAAGCTTTCTTT,CASRRNPGAMDLGTEAFF
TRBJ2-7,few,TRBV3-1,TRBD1,TGTGCCAGCAGCCGAAAGTCCGGGACAGGGATCTCCTACGAGCAGTACTTC,CASSRKSGTGISYEQYF
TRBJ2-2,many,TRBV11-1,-,TGTGCCAGCAGCTCGCCCGGGACCCCGAACACCGGGGAGCTGTTTTTT,CASSSPGTPNTGELFF
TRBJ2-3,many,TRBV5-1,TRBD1,TGCGCCAGCAGCGACCTCAGGGGGACCAGCACAAATACGCAGTATTTT,CASSDLRGTSTNTQYF
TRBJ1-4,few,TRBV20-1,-,TGCAGTGCTCTGATCAGAACTAATGAAAAACTGTTTTTT,CSALIRTNEKLFF